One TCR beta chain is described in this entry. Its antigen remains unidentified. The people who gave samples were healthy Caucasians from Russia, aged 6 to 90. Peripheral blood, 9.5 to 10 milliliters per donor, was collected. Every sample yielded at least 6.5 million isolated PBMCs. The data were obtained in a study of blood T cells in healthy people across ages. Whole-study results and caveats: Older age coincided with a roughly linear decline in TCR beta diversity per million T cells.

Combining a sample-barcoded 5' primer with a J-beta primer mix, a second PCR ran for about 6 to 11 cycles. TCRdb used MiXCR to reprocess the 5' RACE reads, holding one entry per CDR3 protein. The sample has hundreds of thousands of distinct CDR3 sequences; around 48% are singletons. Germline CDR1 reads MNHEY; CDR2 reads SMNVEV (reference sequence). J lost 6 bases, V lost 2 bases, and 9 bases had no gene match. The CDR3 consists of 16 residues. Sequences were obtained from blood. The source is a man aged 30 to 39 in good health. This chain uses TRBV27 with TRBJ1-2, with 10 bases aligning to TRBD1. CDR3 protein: CASSLRRDRGVDGYTF. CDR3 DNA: TGTGCCAGCAGTTTAAGGAGGGACAGGGGTGTTGATGGCTACACCTTC.